The 2 T cell receptor beta chains given below trace back to one sample, sequenced in a study of blood T cell repertoires in COVID-19. The method was immunoSEQ multiplex PCR; TCRdb's version includes in-frame clones alone and lacks a portion of them. This repertoire shows 150,000 to 200,000 clones, 85% to 90% found once; its top ten account for almost 1%. Sequenced sample: peripheral blood. The source is a man aged 18 to 29 with acute or convalescent COVID-19.

This chain joins TRBV10-2 and TRBJ1-2, with 8 bases lining up with TRBD1. V lost 4 bases and J lost 3; bases outside the gene matches: 10. The CDR3 contains 16 residues. Germline V gene sequence: CDR1 WSHSY, CDR2 SAAADI. In DNA form, the CDR3 reads TGCGCCAGCAGTGTTCAAGGGACAGGTTCAGACTATGGCTACACCTTC. This encodes CASSVQGTGSDYGYTF.

CDR3 sequence reads: CASSEGTGGSREQYV. The CDR3 DNA reads as TGTGCCAGCAGTGAAGGGACAGGGGGATCCAGGGAGCAGTACGTC. The chain uses TRBV2 and TRBJ2-7, with 10 bases identical to TRBD1. The germline gives CDR1 SNHLY, CDR2 FYNNEI. V shed 1 base and J 7 bases; nucleotides not matched to a gene: 7. The CDR3 length is 15 residues.